This T cell receptor beta chain appears in the sequencing data of a study of long-term antiretroviral therapy in people with HIV. Germline V gene data show CDR1 as MGHDK and CDR2 as SYGVNS. V lost 3 bases to trimming and J lost 1 base, with 6 bases between them. This CDR3 spans 13 amino acids. The libraries were made with immunoSEQ v3.0 at survey level. Assay used: immunoSEQ multiplex PCR; TCRdb lists only in-frame clones, some missing. The table includes 5,000 to 7,500 clones, approximately 83% detected once. The chain couples TRBV25-1 to TRBJ1-1; the D gene is possibly TRBD1 (5 bases). This material consisted of unsorted PBMCs, taken 3.7 years after starting antiretroviral therapy. This TCR was recovered from a woman between 45 and 65 years old with HIV. CDR3 amino acids: CASSERGNTEAFF. CDR3 DNA sequence: TGTGCCAGCAGTGAGAGGGGGAACACTGAAGCTTTCTTT.